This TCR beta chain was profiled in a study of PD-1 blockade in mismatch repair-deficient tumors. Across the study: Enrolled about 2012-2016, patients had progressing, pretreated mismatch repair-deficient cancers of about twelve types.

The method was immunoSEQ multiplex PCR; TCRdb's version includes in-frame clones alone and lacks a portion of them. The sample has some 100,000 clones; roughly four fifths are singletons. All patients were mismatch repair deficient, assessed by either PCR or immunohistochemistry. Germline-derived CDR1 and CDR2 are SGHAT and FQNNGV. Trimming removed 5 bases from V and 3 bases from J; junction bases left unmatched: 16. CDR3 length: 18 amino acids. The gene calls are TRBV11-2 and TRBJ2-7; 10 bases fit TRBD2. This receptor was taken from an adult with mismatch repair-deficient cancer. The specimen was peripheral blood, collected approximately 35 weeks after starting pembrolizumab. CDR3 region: CASSPLSRTSGKIYEQYF. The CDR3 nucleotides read TGTGCCAGCAGCCCCCTCTCCCGAACTAGCGGGAAAATCTACGAGCAGTACTTC.